This T cell receptor (beta chain) emerged from a study of T cell responses to AZD1222 COVID-19 vaccine. Points from the study as a whole: The donors showed a predominance of white British ancestry and of females, with possible underestimation of clonal diversity.

Sequencing was performed with immunoSEQ multiplex PCR; in TCRdb, only in-frame clones are kept and a portion is missing. The sample lists about 120,000 clones; around 91% were seen once. Comments on this clone: The antigen remains undetermined.

Germline values: CDR1 MNHEY, CDR2 SVGAGI. Trimming cost V 8 bases and J 6 bases; bases outside gene matches: 11. CDR3 size: 15 residues. The J gene is TRBJ1-2, the V gene TRBV6-5, with 11 bases that match TRBD1. The TCR was taken from an adult in good health. The sequences come from peripheral blood, collected on day 0 of AZD1222 vaccination. The CDR3 DNA follows: TGTGCCAGCCTCCCTCCCGGACAGGGGGCGAATGGCTACACCTTC. Amino acid sequence: CASLPPGQGANGYTF.